This entry is about one TCR beta chain. The protocol was immunoSEQ multiplex PCR, while the TCRdb copy is restricted to in-frame clones and leaves out a portion. The table includes some 400,000 clones, approximately 89% detected once. This entry comes from a study of blood T cell repertoires in COVID-19. Looking at the study overall: Samples representing acute and convalescent COVID-19 were sourced from the United States, Italy and Spain. T cells, B-cell-depleted T cells, or PBMCs supplied cDNA or gDNA.

Germline trimming cut 2 bases from V and 0 bases from J; bases unmatched to any gene: 10. The CDR3 runs to 19 residues. Germline lookup yields CDR1 SGHTA and CDR2 FQGTGA. This rearrangement joins TRBV7-3 to TRBJ2-3, with 11 nucleotides matching TRBD2. Sequenced input: peripheral blood. The sequence was collected from an older woman with COVID-19, enrolled during active disease. CDR3 DNA sequence: TGTGCCAGCAGCTTATTGGGACTAGCGGCCCCCACTAGCACAGATACGCAGTATTTT. It encodes CASSLLGLAAPTSTDTQYF.